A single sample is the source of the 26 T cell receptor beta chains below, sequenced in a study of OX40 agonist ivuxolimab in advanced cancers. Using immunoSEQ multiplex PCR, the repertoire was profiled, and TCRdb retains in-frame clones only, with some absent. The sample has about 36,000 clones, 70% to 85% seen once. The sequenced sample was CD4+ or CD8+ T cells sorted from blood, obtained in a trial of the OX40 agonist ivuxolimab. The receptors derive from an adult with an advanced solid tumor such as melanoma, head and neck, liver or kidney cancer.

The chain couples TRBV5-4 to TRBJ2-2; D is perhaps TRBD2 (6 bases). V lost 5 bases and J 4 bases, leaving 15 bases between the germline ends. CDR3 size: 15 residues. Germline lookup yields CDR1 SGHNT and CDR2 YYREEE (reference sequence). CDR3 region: CASRAGRESTGELFF. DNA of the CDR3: TGTGCCAGCAGAGCCGGGCGGGAAAGCACCGGGGAGCTGTTTTTT. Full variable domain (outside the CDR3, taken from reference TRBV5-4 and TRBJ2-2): ETGVTQSPTHLIKTRGQQVTLRCSSQSGHNTVSWYQQALGQGPQFIFQYYREEENGRGNFPPRFSGLQFPNYSSELNVNALELDDSALYLCASRAGRESTGELFFGEGSRLTVL.

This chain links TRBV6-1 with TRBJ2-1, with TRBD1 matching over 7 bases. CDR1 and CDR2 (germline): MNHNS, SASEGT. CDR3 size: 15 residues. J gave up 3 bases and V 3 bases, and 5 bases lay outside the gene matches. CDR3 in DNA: TGTGCCAGCAGTGAGGGTGCAGGGGGCTACAATGAGCAGTTCTTC. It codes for CASSEGAGGYNEQFF.

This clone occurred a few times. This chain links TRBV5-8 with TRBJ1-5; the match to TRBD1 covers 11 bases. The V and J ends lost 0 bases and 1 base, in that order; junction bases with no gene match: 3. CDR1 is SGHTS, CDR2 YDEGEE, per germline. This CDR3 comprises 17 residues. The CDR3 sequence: CASSLGDRGASNQPQHF. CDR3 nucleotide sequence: TGTGCCAGCAGCTTGGGGGACAGGGGGGCGAGCAATCAGCCCCAGCATTTT.

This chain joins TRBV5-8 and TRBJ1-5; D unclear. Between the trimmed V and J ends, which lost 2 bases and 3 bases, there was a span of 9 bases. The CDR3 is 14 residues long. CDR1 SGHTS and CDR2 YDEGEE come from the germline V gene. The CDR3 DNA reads TGTGCCAGCAGCTTCGACGGTTACAATCAGCCCCAGCATTTT. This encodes CASSFDGYNQPQHF.

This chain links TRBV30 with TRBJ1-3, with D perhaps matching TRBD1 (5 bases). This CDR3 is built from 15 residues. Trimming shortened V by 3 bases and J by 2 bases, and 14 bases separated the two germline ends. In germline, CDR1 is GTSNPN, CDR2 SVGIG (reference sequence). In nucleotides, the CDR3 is TGTGCCTGGAGCGGCGGCGGGGGACCTGGAAACACCATATATTTT. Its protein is CAWSGGGGPGNTIYF.

CDR3 in DNA: TGTGCCAGCCGCTCGGCAGATTATCAGCCCCAGCATTTT. Protein: CASRSADYQPQHF. This sequence joins TRBV6-1 and TRBJ1-5; D not certain. This CDR3 is built from 13 residues. Looked up from germline, CDR1 is MNHNS and CDR2 is SASEGT. Trimming stripped 8 bases from V and 5 bases from J, with 13 bases between.

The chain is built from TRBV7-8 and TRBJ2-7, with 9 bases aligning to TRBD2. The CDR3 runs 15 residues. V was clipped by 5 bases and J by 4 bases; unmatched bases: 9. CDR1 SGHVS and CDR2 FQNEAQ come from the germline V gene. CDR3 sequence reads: CASSPREAGGYEQYF. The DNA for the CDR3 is TGTGCCAGCAGCCCTCGGGAAGCGGGGGGTTACGAGCAGTACTTC.

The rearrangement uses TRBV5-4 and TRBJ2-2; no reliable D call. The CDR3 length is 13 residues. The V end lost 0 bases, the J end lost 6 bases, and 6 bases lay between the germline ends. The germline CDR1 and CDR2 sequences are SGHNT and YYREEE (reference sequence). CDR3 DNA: TGTGCCAGCAGCTTGGGCGGCTCCGGGGAGCTGTTTTTT. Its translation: CASSLGGSGELFF.

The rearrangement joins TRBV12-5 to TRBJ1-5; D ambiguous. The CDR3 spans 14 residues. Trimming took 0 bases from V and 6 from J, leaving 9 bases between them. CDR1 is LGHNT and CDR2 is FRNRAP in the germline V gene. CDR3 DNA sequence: TGTGCTAGTGGTTTGGTATACGAAGGTCAGCCCCAGCATTTT. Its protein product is CASGLVYEGQPQHF.

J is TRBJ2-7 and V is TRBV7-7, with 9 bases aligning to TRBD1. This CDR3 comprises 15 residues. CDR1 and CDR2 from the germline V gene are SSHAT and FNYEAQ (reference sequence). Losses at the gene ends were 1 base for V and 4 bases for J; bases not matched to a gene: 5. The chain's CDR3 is CASSLETGGQYEQYF. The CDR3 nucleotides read TGTGCCAGCAGCTTAGAGACAGGGGGACAATACGAGCAGTACTTC.

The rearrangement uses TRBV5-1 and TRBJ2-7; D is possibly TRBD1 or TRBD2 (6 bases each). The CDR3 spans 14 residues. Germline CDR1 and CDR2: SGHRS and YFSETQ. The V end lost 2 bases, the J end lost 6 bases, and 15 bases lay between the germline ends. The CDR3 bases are TGCGCCAGCAGCTTTTTGAGGGGGGATGGCGAGCAGTACTTC. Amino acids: CASSFLRGDGEQYF.

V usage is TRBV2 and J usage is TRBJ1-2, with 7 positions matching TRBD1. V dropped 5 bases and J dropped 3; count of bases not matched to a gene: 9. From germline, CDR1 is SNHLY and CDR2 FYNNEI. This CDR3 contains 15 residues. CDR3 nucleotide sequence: TGTGCCAGCAGTCCCACTATTGACAGGGACTATGGCTACACCTTC. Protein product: CASSPTIDRDYGYTF.

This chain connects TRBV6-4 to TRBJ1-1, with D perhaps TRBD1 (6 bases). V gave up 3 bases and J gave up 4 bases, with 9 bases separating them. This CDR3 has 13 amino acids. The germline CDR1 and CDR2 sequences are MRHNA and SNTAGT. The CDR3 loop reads CASSEQGSTEAFF. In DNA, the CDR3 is TGTGCCAGCAGTGAACAGGGAAGCACTGAAGCTTTCTTT.

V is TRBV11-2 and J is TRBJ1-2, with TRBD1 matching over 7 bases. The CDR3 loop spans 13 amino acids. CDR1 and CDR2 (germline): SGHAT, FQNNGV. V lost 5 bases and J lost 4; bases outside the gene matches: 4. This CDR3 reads CASSQQGPYGYTF. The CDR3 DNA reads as TGTGCCAGCAGCCAACAGGGGCCCTATGGCTACACCTTC.

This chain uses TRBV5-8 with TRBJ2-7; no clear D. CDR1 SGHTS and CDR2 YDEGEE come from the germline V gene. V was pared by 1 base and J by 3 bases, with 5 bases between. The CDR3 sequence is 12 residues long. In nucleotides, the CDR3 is TGTGCCAGCAGCTTGTCAGGCTACGAGCAGTACTTC. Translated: CASSLSGYEQYF.

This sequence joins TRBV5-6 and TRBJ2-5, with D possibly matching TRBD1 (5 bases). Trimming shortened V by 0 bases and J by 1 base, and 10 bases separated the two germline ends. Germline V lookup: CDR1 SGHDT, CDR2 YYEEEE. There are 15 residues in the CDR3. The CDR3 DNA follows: TGTGCCAGCAGCTTGGTTACAGGTCTCCAAGAGACCCAGTACTTC. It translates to CASSLVTGLQETQYF. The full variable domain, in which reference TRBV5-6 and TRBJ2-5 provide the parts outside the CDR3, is DAGVTQSPTHLIKTRGQQVTLRCSPKSGHDTVSWYQQALGQGPQFIFQYYEEEERQRGNFPDRFSGHQFPNYSSELNVNALLLGDSALYLCASSLVTGLQETQYFGPGTRLLVL.

The CDR3 DNA sequence: TGTGCCAGCAGTCGGACTTTGACTGGGCAGTTCTTC. It codes for CASSRTLTGQFF. The chain employs TRBV2 and TRBJ2-1; tentatively, D is TRBD2 (5 bases). The CDR3 extends over 12 amino acids. V lost 5 bases to trimming and J lost 12 bases, with 14 bases between them. Germline V CDR1 and CDR2: SNHLY, FYNNEI. Drawing the rest from reference TRBV2 and TRBJ2-1, the complete variable domain is EPEVTQTPSHQVTQMGQEVILRCVPISNHLYFYWYRQILGQKVEFLVSFYNNEISEKSEIFDDQFSVERPDGSNFTLKIRSTKLEDSAMYFCASSRTLTGQFFGPGTRLTVL.

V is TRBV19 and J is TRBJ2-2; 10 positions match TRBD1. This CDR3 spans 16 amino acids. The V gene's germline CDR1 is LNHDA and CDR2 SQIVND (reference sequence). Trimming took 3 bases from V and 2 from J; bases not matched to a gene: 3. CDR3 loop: CASSIDRGLNTGELFF. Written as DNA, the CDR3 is TGTGCCAGTAGTATTGACAGGGGGCTTAACACCGGGGAGCTGTTTTTT.

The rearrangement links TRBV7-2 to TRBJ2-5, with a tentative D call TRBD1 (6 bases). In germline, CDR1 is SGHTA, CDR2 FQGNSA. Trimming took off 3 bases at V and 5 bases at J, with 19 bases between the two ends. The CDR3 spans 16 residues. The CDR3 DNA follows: TGTGCCAGCAGCTTTGGGTTTAGGGGGTCAGGGGAGACCCAGTACTTC. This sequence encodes CASSFGFRGSGETQYF.

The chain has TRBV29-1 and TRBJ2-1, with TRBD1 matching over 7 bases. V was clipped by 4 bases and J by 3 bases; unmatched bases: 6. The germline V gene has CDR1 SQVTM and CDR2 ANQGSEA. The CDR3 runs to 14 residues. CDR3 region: CSVVEDRNYNEQFF. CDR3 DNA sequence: TGCAGCGTTGTGGAGGACAGGAACTACAATGAGCAGTTCTTC.

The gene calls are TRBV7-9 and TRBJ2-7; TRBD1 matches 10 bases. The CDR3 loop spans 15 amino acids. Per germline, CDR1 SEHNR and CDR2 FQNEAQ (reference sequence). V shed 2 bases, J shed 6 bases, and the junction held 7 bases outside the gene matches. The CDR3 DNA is TGTGCCAGCAGCTTAATGGGACAGGGGACTAGCGAGCAGTACTTC. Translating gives CASSLMGQGTSEQYF.

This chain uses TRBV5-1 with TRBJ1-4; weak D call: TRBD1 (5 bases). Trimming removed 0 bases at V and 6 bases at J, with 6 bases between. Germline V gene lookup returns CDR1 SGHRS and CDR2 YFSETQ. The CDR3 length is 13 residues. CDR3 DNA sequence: TGCGCCAGCAGCTTGGAACAGGATGAAAAACTGTTTTTT. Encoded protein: CASSLEQDEKLFF.

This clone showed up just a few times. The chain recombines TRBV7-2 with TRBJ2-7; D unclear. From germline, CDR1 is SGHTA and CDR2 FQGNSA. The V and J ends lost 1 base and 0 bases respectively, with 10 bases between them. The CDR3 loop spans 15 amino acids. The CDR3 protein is CASSLVLGISYEQYF. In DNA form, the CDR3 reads TGTGCCAGCAGCTTAGTCTTAGGGATCTCCTACGAGCAGTACTTC. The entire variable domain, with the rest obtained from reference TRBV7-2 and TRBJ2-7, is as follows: GAGVSQSPSNKVTEKGKDVELRCDPISGHTALYWYRQSLGQGLEFLIYFQGNSAPDKSGLPSDRFSAERTGGSVSTLTIQRTQQEDSAVYLCASSLVLGISYEQYFGPGTRLTVT.

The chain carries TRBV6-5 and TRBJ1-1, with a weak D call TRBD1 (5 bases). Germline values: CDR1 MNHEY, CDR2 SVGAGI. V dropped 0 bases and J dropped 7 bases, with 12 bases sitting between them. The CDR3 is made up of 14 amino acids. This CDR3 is CASSYSSGIGEAFF. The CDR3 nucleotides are TGTGCCAGCAGTTACTCGTCAGGGATTGGTGAAGCTTTCTTT.

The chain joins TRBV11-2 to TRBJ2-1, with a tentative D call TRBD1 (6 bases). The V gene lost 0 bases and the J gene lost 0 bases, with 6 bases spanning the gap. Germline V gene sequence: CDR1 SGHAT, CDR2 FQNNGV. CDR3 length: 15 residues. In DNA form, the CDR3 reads TGTGCCAGCAGCTTAGAAGGGGGCTCCTACAATGAGCAGTTCTTC. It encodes CASSLEGGSYNEQFF.

CDR3 in amino acids: CASTYRGDEQFF. The DNA for the CDR3 is TGTGCCAGCACGTACAGGGGAGATGAGCAGTTCTTC. The genes are TRBV6-1 and TRBJ2-1; 7 bases map to TRBD1. J lost 8 bases, V lost 7 bases, and 5 bases had no gene match. This CDR3 region has 12 residues. Germline V gene lookup returns CDR1 MNHNS and CDR2 SASEGT.